A selection of T cell receptor beta chains follows, all from one sample in a study of CD8+ T cells in alopecia areata. The protocol was immunoSEQ multiplex PCR, while the TCRdb copy is restricted to in-frame clones and leaves out a portion. The sample lists about 140,000 clones; 50% to 65% were seen once. Sequenced: CD4+ T cells sorted from blood. The receptors stem from a human donor in good health. Both conserved end residues are part of each CDR3. The D gene is left open where the match is weak. Some rows have no size entry. The others give once, few or many, or a class for an expanded clone.

>NA|NA|TRBJ2-7|TRBV15
TGTGCCAGACTCGTGGGTGGCTCCTACGAGCAGTACTTC
CARLVGGSYEQYF
>NA|NA|TRBJ2-7|TRBV30
TGTGCCTTCGACAGCTCGAACTCCTACGAGCAGTACTTC
CAFDSSNSYEQYF
>TRBD1|NA|TRBJ1-1|TRBV6-5
TGTGCCAGCACCGACAGGGTTGCTGAAGCTTTCTTT
CASTDRVAEAFF
>TRBD1|NA|TRBJ2-2|TRBV4-1
TGCGCCAGCAGCGGGAAGGGGGCTCGCACCGGGGAGCTGTTTTTT
CASSGKGARTGELFF
>NA|few|TRBJ2-5|TRBV29-1
TGCAGCGTTTCCTTGGAGACCCAGTACTTC
CSVSLETQYF
>NA|NA|TRBJ2-5|TRBV2
TGTGCCAGCAGTGATGGAGAGACCCAGTACTTC
CASSDGETQYF
>NA|few|TRBJ1-1|TRBV18
TGTGCCAGCTCACCTCAAGCGAACACTGAAGCTTTCTTT
CASSPQANTEAFF
>TRBD2|NA|TRBJ2-1|TRBV29-1
TGCAGCGTCGAAGGAGGGGCTAGCGGGAGGGCCCTGGTAAATGAGCAGTTCTTC
CSVEGGASGRALVNEQFF
>NA|NA|TRBJ2-3|TRBV25-1
TGTGCCAGCAGTAATTCAGATACGCAGTATTTT
CASSNSDTQYF
>NA|few|TRBJ2-3|TRBV2
TGTGCCAGCCGGGACAAGTTCACAGATACGCAGTATTTT
CASRDKFTDTQYF
>NA|NA|TRBJ2-5|TRBV4-1
TGCGCCAGCAGCCAGCCCCAAGAGACCCAGTACTTC
CASSQPQETQYF
>NA|NA|TRBJ2-5|TRBV18
TGTGCCAGCTCACCACCGGGCGGCATCCAAGAGACCCAGTACTTC
CASSPPGGIQETQYF
>NA|NA|TRBJ2-3|TRBV5-1
TGCGCCAGCAGCGAGGACAGCCCCATAGATACGCAGTATTTT
CASSEDSPIDTQYF
>NA|NA|TRBJ1-2|TRBV7-8
TGTGCCAGCAGCCAGGGAGTGGACATCAACACCTTC
CASSQGVDINTF
>NA|NA|TRBJ1-4|TRBV18
TGTGCCAGCTCACCGGAAAACTTGGATGAAAAACTGTTTTTT
CASSPENLDEKLFF
>TRBD1|NA|TRBJ2-7|TRBV29-1
TGCAGCGCCCGGGACAGTGACTACGAGCAGTACTTC
CSARDSDYEQYF
>NA|few|TRBJ1-3|TRBV6-5
TGTGCCAGCAGTTACGGTAACACCATATATTTT
CASSYGNTIYF
>NA|few|TRBJ2-5|TRBV5-1
TGCGCCAGCAGCCCGGGCGGCGCAGGGAGGGAGACCCAGTACTTC
CASSPGGAGRETQYF
>TRBD1|NA|TRBJ1-2|TRBV28
TGTGCCAGCAGGACAGGGGTGGGCGGCTACACCTTC
CASRTGVGGYTF
>NA|NA|TRBJ1-5|TRBV27
TGTGCCAGCAGTTTCAACAGGGGCAATCAGCCCCAGCATTTT
CASSFNRGNQPQHF
>TRBD2|many|TRBJ2-3|TRBV7-2
TGTGCCAGCAGCTTAGCCAGCGGGAGGTTAGCAGATACGCAGTATTTT
CASSLASGRLADTQYF
>TRBD1|NA|TRBJ2-5|TRBV7-9
TGTGCCAGCAGCGAACAGGGGTGGCAAGAGACCCAGTACTTC
CASSEQGWQETQYF
>NA|NA|TRBJ2-6|TRBV18
TGTGCCAGCTCCCCCCCAGGGGAGGGGGCCAACGTCCTGACTTTC
CASSPPGEGANVLTF
>TRBD2|few|TRBJ2-1|TRBV4-1
TGCGCCAGCAGCCAACCTCGTAAAAGGCGAACTAGCGGGTACAATGAGCAGTTCTTC
CASSQPRKRRTSGYNEQFF